This TCR beta chain was profiled in a study of T-cell reconstitution after alpha-beta-depleted transplantation in children. CDR1 is SGHRS, CDR2 YFSETQ, per germline. CDR3 length: 15 amino acids. Deletions cut 0 bases from V and 2 bases from J, with 9 bases between. There are a few counts of this clonotype. Unique molecular identifiers were used to barcode this TCRbeta library. TCRdb reprocessed the PCR reads with MiXCR, giving one entry per CDR3 protein. The sample records some 280,000 distinct CDR3 sequences, over 8% being singletons. The rearrangement uses TRBV5-1 and TRBJ2-4; a weak D match, TRBD1 (5 bases). The sequencing here drew on PBMCs from the stem cell graft donor, taken from the stem cell graft. This receptor was identified in a human donor who donated a stem cell graft to a child with SCID. CDR3 sequence: CASSLERTPKNIQYF. The CDR3 DNA sequence: TGCGCCAGCAGCTTGGAACGGACACCCAAAAACATTCAGTACTTC. The whole variable domain, filled in from reference TRBV5-1 and TRBJ2-4, reads KAGVTQTPRYLIKTRGQQVTLSCSPISGHRSVSWYQQTPGQGLQFLFEYFSETQRNKGNFPGRFSGRQFSNSRSEMNVSTLELGDSALYLCASSLERTPKNIQYFGAGTRLSVL.